The 16 T cell receptor beta chains below come from one sample, sequenced in a study of T cell responses to AZD1222 COVID-19 vaccine. The table came from immunoSEQ multiplex PCR; TCRdb's copy has only in-frame clones and leaves some out. The sample has 75,000 to 100,000 clones, 70% to 90% seen once. The material was peripheral blood, obtained on day 0 of MenACWY control vaccination. The receptors shown here come from an adult in good health.

This chain joins TRBV28 and TRBJ1-1; D uncertain. Trimming left V 3 bases short and J 4 bases short, with 12 bases between. CDR1 is MDHEN and CDR2 is SYDVKM in the germline V gene. The CDR3 has 14 amino acids. As DNA, the CDR3 is TGTGCCAGCAGTTTTATTGCATCAAGCACTGAAGCTTTCTTT. Residues: CASSFIASSTEAFF.

The chain employs TRBV18 and TRBJ2-7, with a weak D call TRBD1 (6 bases). This CDR3 has 14 residues. The germline V gene has CDR1 KGHSH and CDR2 LQKENI. V was pared by 2 bases and J by 0 bases, with 8 bases between. In DNA form, the CDR3 reads TGTGCCAGCTCACCAGAGACAGGCTCCTACGAGCAGTACTTC. It translates to CASSPETGSYEQYF.

In DNA form, the CDR3 reads TGTGCCAGCAGTTTGGACGACAGGGAAGTGTACACTGAAGCTTTCTTT. Its protein is CASSLDDREVYTEAFF. The gene calls are TRBV28 and TRBJ1-1; the match to TRBD1 covers 7 bases. The CDR3 has 16 residues. V trimming: 3 bases; J trimming: 3 bases; junction bases outside the gene matches: 10. Germline V gene sequence: CDR1 MDHEN, CDR2 SYDVKM.

The V call is TRBV28, the J call TRBJ1-5; D possibly corresponds to TRBD1 (5 bases). This CDR3 is 14 amino acids long. Deletions cut 3 bases from V and 5 bases from J, with 11 bases between. Per germline, CDR1 MDHEN and CDR2 SYDVKM. The CDR3 nucleotides are TGTGCCAGCAGTTTTAGTACAGGCGATCAGCCCCAGCATTTT. Translation: CASSFSTGDQPQHF.

The chain joins TRBV24-1 to TRBJ1-5; D is ambiguous. V gave up 7 bases and J gave up 5 bases, with 11 bases separating them. The CDR3 covers 13 residues. The germline CDR1 and CDR2 sequences are KGHDR and SFDVKD. The CDR3 sequence: CATRHRRDQPQHF. DNA of the CDR3: TGTGCCACCAGGCATCGGAGGGATCAGCCCCAGCATTTT.

The rearrangement uses TRBV5-4 and TRBJ2-5, with 8 bases matching TRBD1. CDR3 length: 16 residues. The germline gives CDR1 SGHNT, CDR2 YYREEE (reference sequence). V trimming: 4 bases; J trimming: 2 bases; junction bases outside the gene matches: 10. This CDR3 is CASSSRTGTGQETQYF. The CDR3 bases are TGTGCCAGCAGCAGCCGGACCGGGACAGGTCAAGAGACCCAGTACTTC.

The chain is built from TRBV16 and TRBJ2-2, with 7 bases aligning to TRBD1. This CDR3 contains 16 residues. V gave up 4 bases and J gave up 3 bases; unmatched junction bases: 8. Looked up from germline, CDR1 is KGHSY and CDR2 is FQNENV. The CDR3 is CASSPNDRVDTGELFF. The CDR3 region has the DNA TGTGCCAGCAGCCCGAACGACAGGGTCGACACCGGGGAGCTGTTTTTT.

The gene calls are TRBV19 and TRBJ1-1, with D possibly matching TRBD1 (5 bases). Trimming removed 8 bases from V and 3 bases from J, with 13 bases in between. CDR1 is LNHDA and CDR2 is SQIVND in the germline V gene (reference sequence). CDR3 length: 13 amino acids. This CDR3 is CASRRDADTEAFF. The CDR3 DNA is TGTGCCAGTCGCCGGGACGCCGACACTGAAGCTTTCTTT.

V is TRBV7-2 and J is TRBJ2-5; D possibly corresponds to TRBD2 (6 bases). V lost 2 bases, J lost 5 bases, and 15 bases lay in between. This CDR3 contains 15 residues. Germline CDR1 is SGHTA and CDR2 is FQGNSA. CDR3 region: CASSLSAGSEETQYF. In nucleotides, the CDR3 is TGTGCCAGCAGCTTATCTGCGGGGTCTGAGGAGACCCAGTACTTC.

This sequence joins TRBV11-2 and TRBJ2-7, with 7 nucleotides matching TRBD2. The CDR3 runs 14 residues. Germline CDR1 SGHAT, CDR2 FQNNGV. The ends lost 5 bases at V and 2 bases at J; junction bases unmatched: 6. The CDR3, as DNA: TGTGCCAGCAGCCCCCTGGGGACTACCTACGAGCAGTACTTC. It translates to CASSPLGTTYEQYF.

V is TRBV10-3 and J is TRBJ1-2; 9 bases are a match to TRBD1. Germline-derived CDR1 and CDR2 are ENHRY and SYGVKD. This CDR3 spans 13 amino acids. V lost 9 bases and J lost 4; bases outside the gene matches: 6. The CDR3 DNA follows: TGTGCCATAAACCGGGACAGGGTCTATGGCTACACCTTC. As protein: CAINRDRVYGYTF.

The chain has TRBV3-1 (or the pseudogene TRBV3-2) and TRBJ1-1, with D possibly TRBD1 on 6 matching bases. V was cut by 4 bases and J by 7 bases, with 19 bases left in between. The CDR3 length is 15 residues. The V gene's germline CDR1 is LGHDT and CDR2 YNNKEL (reference sequence). The CDR3 nucleotides read TGTGCCAGCAGCCCCCCGCTTACAGGGTCGATTGAAGCTTTCTTT. Its translation is CASSPPLTGSIEAFF.

This clone was detected a few times. V and J are TRBV2 and TRBJ1-5; 9 nucleotides line up with TRBD1. CDR3 size: 16 residues. Unmatched junction bases numbered 16, after V lost 7 bases and J lost 9 bases. Germline CDR1 SNHLY, CDR2 FYNNEI. In nucleotides, the CDR3 is TGTGCCAGCAACCGCGGGACAGGGTTAGATTTACGGCCCCAGCATTTT. As protein: CASNRGTGLDLRPQHF.

The rearrangement links TRBV5-1 to TRBJ2-1, with no clear D. The CDR3 is made up of 16 amino acids. V was shortened by 4 bases and J by 4 bases, with 18 bases between the two germline ends. Germline lookup yields CDR1 SGHRS and CDR2 YFSETQ. This CDR3 reads CASSAGNPSSYNEQFF. The DNA of the CDR3 is TGCGCCAGCAGCGCCGGAAACCCCTCTTCGTACAATGAGCAGTTCTTC.

The CDR3 sequence: CASSLRTGGSRSYNSPLHF. CDR3 bases: TGTGCCAGCAGCCTTCGAACAGGGGGGTCTCGCTCCTATAATTCACCCCTCCACTTT. This chain connects TRBV13 to TRBJ1-6; 8 bases line up with TRBD1. The V and J ends lost 5 bases and 0 bases, in that order; junction bases with no gene match: 12. CDR1 and CDR2 from the germline V gene are PRHDT and FYEKMQ (reference sequence). The CDR3 extends over 19 amino acids.

The gene calls are TRBV7-9 and TRBJ2-3, with D tentatively TRBD2 (5 bases). The germline V and J ends were trimmed by 5 bases and 1 base, with 13 bases remaining between them. Germline V CDR1 and CDR2: SEHNR, FQNEAQ (reference sequence). The CDR3 loop spans 15 amino acids. The CDR3 sequence is CASSPVGSRTDTQYF. In nucleotides, the CDR3 is TGTGCCAGCAGCCCCGTGGGGAGCCGCACAGATACGCAGTATTTT.